What follows are 23 T cell receptor beta chains derived from one specimen sequenced in a study of regulatory T cells in long-lasting Graves disease. Construction of TCR beta libraries relied on iRepertoire HTBI primers and on Arm-PCR targeting CDR3 regions. Using its own MiXCR run on the multiplex PCR reads, TCRdb lists one record per CDR3 protein. The sample gives 650,000 to 850,000 distinct CDR3 sequences, roughly 30% of which show up once; about 42% is in the top ten. This sample's time point: persistent/refractory GD, antithyroid drugs over 5 years with positive TRAb. Preparation of the TCR library used RNA extracted from PBMCs. Source: peripheral blood mononuclear cells (PBMCs), taken when the disease was refractory, from a patient treated with antithyroid drugs. These receptors came from a female donor with Graves disease.

J is TRBJ1-1 and V is TRBV11-2; TRBD1 is a possible D gene (6 bases). V was clipped by 4 bases and J by 1 base, with 13 bases between them. The CDR3 has 15 amino acids. Germline V gene data show CDR1 as SGHAT and CDR2 as FQNNGV. The CDR3 is CASSSRDRSNTEAFF. The CDR3 coding sequence is TGTGCCAGCAGCTCCCGAGACAGGTCGAACACTGAAGCTTTCTTT. Complete variable domain (other parts from reference TRBV11-2 and TRBJ1-1): EAGVAQSPRYKIIEKRQSVAFWCNPISGHATLYWYQQILGQGPKLLIQFQNNGVVDDSQLPKDRFSAERLKGVDSTLKIQPAKLEDSAVYLCASSSRDRSNTEAFFGQGTRLTVV.

The V gene is TRBV12-5, the J gene TRBJ2-7; D might be TRBD1 or TRBD2, each matching 5 bases. Germline assignment: CDR1 LGHNT and CDR2 FRNRAP. The CDR3 extends over 13 amino acids. Trimming took 6 bases from V and 7 from J, leaving 16 bases between them. The CDR3 here is CASGHGTSREQYF. The CDR3, as DNA: TGTGCTAGTGGCCACGGGACCTCCAGGGAGCAGTACTTC.

This clonotype was seen a few times. This may be a read error, as it is one base from a much larger clone. The gene calls are TRBV7-2 and TRBJ1-2; TRBD1 might be the D (5 bases). The germline V gene encodes CDR1 SGHTA and CDR2 FQGNSA. V was trimmed by 5 bases and J by 2 bases, leaving 9 bases between them. CDR3 size: 13 residues. The CDR3 region is CASSASGNYGYTF. The CDR3 DNA reads TGTGCCAGCAGCGCCTCAGGGAACTATGGCTACACCTTC.

This clonotype was recorded once. The J gene is TRBJ1-1, the V gene TRBV13; the D gene is possibly TRBD1 (5 bases). The CDR3 length is 13 residues. The germline gives CDR1 PRHDT, CDR2 FYEKMQ (reference sequence). V was pared by 10 bases and J by 5 bases, with 17 bases between. The CDR3: CATCGGEWTEAFF. The DNA of the CDR3 is TGTGCCACTTGCGGGGGGGAATGGACTGAAGCTTTCTTT.

The genes are TRBV10-2 and TRBJ1-2, with D uncertain. The V end was cut by 8 bases, the J end by 8 bases, with 12 bases between. The CDR3 is 11 residues long. CDR1 WSHSY and CDR2 SAAADI come from the germline V gene. CDR3 bases: TGCGCCAGCGGGCTCGACTGGGGCTACACCTTC. The encoded protein is CASGLDWGYTF.

This clonotype was picked up one time. The chain employs TRBV25-1 and TRBJ1-1; no clear D. The CDR3 consists of 14 residues. Trimming took off 0 bases at V and 1 base at J, with 6 bases between the two ends. Germline CDR1 and CDR2: MGHDK and SYGVNS. The CDR3 loop is CASSEYRQNTEAFF. The CDR3 DNA is TGTGCCAGCAGTGAATATCGGCAGAACACTGAAGCTTTCTTT.

V and J are TRBV20-1 and TRBJ2-7; D not resolved. The V end was cut by 0 bases, the J end by 3 bases, with 9 bases between. The CDR3 totals 13 residues. CDR1 is DFQATT and CDR2 is SNEGSKA in the germline V gene (reference sequence). Here the CDR3 reads CSAREEPHYEQYF. Here the CDR3 DNA reads TGCAGTGCTAGAGAGGAACCTCACTACGAGCAGTACTTC.

This clonotype was seen only a few times. This rearrangement joins TRBV19 to TRBJ1-1; no clear D gene. Germline V gives CDR1 LNHDA, CDR2 SQIVND (reference sequence). The CDR3 totals 15 residues. Trimming removed 6 bases from V and 0 bases from J, with 14 bases in between. Written as DNA, the CDR3 is TGTGCCAGTAGAGATGGGTACAGAATGAACACTGAAGCTTTCTTT. Encoded protein: CASRDGYRMNTEAFF.

The chain is built from TRBV6-9 and TRBJ2-2; maybe TRBD1 (6 bases). This CDR3 spans 16 amino acids. Trimming left V 3 bases short and J 5 bases short, with 16 bases between. Looked up from germline, CDR1 is MNHGY and CDR2 is SVAAGI. The CDR3 coding sequence is TGTGCCAGCAGTTACTCCCGGGACATTGTTACCGGGGAGCTGTTTTTT. Residues: CASSYSRDIVTGELFF.

This sequence joins TRBV27 and TRBJ1-4; D is unresolved. Germline V gene lookup returns CDR1 MNHEY and CDR2 SMNVEV (reference sequence). The V end lost 4 bases, the J end lost 0 bases, and 12 bases lay between the germline ends. The CDR3 runs to 16 residues. The CDR3 DNA reads TGTGCCAGCAGTTCGCGACCCCTTGCAACTAATGAAAAACTGTTTTTT. Amino acid sequence: CASSSRPLATNEKLFF.

The genes are TRBV30 and TRBJ1-2; 7 bases are shared with TRBD1. This CDR3 comprises 16 residues. The germline V gene encodes CDR1 GTSNPN and CDR2 SVGIG (reference sequence). After removal of 4 bases from V and 8 bases from J, the junction contained 19 bases not matched to a gene. CDR3 in amino acids: CAWNLVGGGGRRGYTF. The CDR3 DNA sequence: TGTGCCTGGAATCTCGTAGGCGGAGGGGGCAGGAGGGGCTACACCTTC.

At least ten counts were recorded for this clonotype. This rearrangement joins TRBV6-1 to TRBJ2-7, with D unclear. CDR3 length equals 11 residues. Deletions cut 5 bases from V and 9 bases from J, with 11 bases between. Germline CDR1 and CDR2: MNHNS and SASEGT. The CDR3 here is CASSNTQGQYF. CDR3 coding DNA: TGTGCCAGCAGTAATACGCAAGGGCAGTACTTC.

The chain links TRBV27 to TRBJ2-5; the D gene is possibly TRBD1 (6 bases). The V end lost 5 bases, the J end lost 3 bases, and 16 bases lay between the germline ends. The CDR3 extends over 15 amino acids. Germline CDR1 MNHEY, CDR2 SMNVEV (reference sequence). CDR3 region: CASSLHRDTKETQYF. CDR3 coding DNA: TGTGCCAGCAGTCTGCACCGGGACACTAAAGAGACCCAGTACTTC.

The sample holds a few counts of this clonotype. The CDR3 sequence: CSARDPLAGGAETQYF. In nucleotides, the CDR3 is TGCAGTGCTAGAGACCCGTTAGCGGGAGGCGCGGAGACCCAGTACTTC. The J gene is TRBJ2-5, the V gene TRBV20-1, with TRBD2 matching over 10 bases. With V trimmed by 0 bases and J by 5 bases, 9 bases remained unmatched. CDR3 size: 16 residues. The V gene's germline CDR1 is DFQATT and CDR2 SNEGSKA (reference sequence).

The chain couples TRBV5-1 to TRBJ2-2, with no clear D. The V gene's germline CDR1 is SGHRS and CDR2 YFSETQ. V was clipped by 1 base and J by 5 bases, with 12 bases between them. The CDR3 is 15 amino acids. Written as DNA, the CDR3 is TGCGCCAGCAGCTTGTTCACGCCCGGTACCGGGGAGCTGTTTTTT. Its protein product is CASSLFTPGTGELFF. The complete variable domain, with remaining parts taken from reference TRBV5-1 and TRBJ2-2, reads KAGVTQTPRYLIKTRGQQVTLSCSPISGHRSVSWYQQTPGQGLQFLFEYFSETQRNKGNFPGRFSGRQFSNSRSEMNVSTLELGDSALYLCASSLFTPGTGELFFGEGSRLTVL.

This clonotype has only a few counts. The chain employs TRBV15 and TRBJ2-7; D not certain. The CDR3 runs to 15 residues. Germline V gene lookup returns CDR1 LNHNV and CDR2 YYDKDF (reference sequence). Trimming left V 3 bases short and J 0 bases short, with 12 bases between. The CDR3 sequence: CATSSNFGSSYEQYF. CDR3 nucleotides: TGTGCCACCAGCAGCAATTTCGGCTCCTCCTACGAGCAGTACTTC.

V gene TRBV5-1 combines with J gene TRBJ1-6; no clear D. Germline V gene data show CDR1 as SGHRS and CDR2 as YFSETQ. The CDR3 totals 16 residues. V lost 4 bases and J lost 9, with 20 bases in between. CDR3 sequence (DNA): TGCGCCAGCAGCCAGACCACAGTCGGTACTAGTTCACCCCTCCACTTT. It is translated as CASSQTTVGTSSPLHF.

V gene TRBV20-1 combines with J gene TRBJ1-4; 9 nucleotides match TRBD1. CDR1 and CDR2 (germline): DFQATT, SNEGSKA (reference sequence). V was pared by 5 bases and J by 8 bases, with 6 bases of the junction left unmatched. This CDR3 comprises 13 residues. CDR3: CSAAGQGEEKLFF. The CDR3 DNA reads as TGCAGTGCTGCGGGACAGGGCGAAGAAAAACTGTTTTTT.

This chain joins TRBV6-1 and TRBJ2-1; the match to TRBD2 covers 11 bases. Germline V CDR1 and CDR2: MNHNS, SASEGT. Unmatched junction bases numbered 13, after V lost 5 bases and J lost 4 bases. This CDR3 comprises 18 residues. The CDR3 reads CASSRPSLAGVRYNEQFF. CDR3 nucleotide sequence: TGTGCCAGCAGTCGACCGTCACTAGCGGGAGTTCGGTACAATGAGCAGTTCTTC.

This clonotype showed up just a few times. J is TRBJ1-1 and V is TRBV7-9, with a weak D call TRBD1 (5 bases). CDR3 length equals 15 residues. Germline CDR1 is SEHNR and CDR2 is FQNEAQ (reference sequence). V lost 2 bases and J 3 bases, leaving 13 bases between the germline ends. The CDR3 coding sequence is TGTGCCAGCAGCTTACTAAGTACAGGTTACACTGAAGCTTTCTTT. It is translated as CASSLLSTGYTEAFF.

This clonotype has just a few counts. V is TRBV19 and J is TRBJ2-7; D perhaps matches TRBD2 (6 bases). Between the trimmed V and J ends, which lost 9 bases and 2 bases, there was a span of 17 bases. Germline lookup yields CDR1 LNHDA and CDR2 SQIVND (reference sequence). This CDR3 spans 14 amino acids. The CDR3 bases are TGTGCCAGCCGGACGAGCGGGCCAACCTACGAGCAGTACTTC. This translates into CASRTSGPTYEQYF.

The chain couples TRBV5-4 to TRBJ2-3; 9 bases align to TRBD2. This CDR3 is 15 amino acids long. Germline V CDR1 and CDR2: SGHNT, YYREEE (reference sequence). After removal of 5 bases from V and 1 base from J, the junction contained 5 bases not matched to a gene. The DNA for the CDR3 is TGTGCCAGCAGGAACGTAGCGGGAGGCACAGATACGCAGTATTTT. Its translation: CASRNVAGGTDTQYF.

The chain recombines TRBV12-3 or TRBV12-4 with TRBJ1-2, with 8 bases that match TRBD1. V gave up 5 bases and J gave up 8 bases; unmatched junction bases: 7. This CDR3 comprises 13 residues. CDR3 protein: CASSPTGAIGYTF. In DNA form, the CDR3 reads TGTGCCAGCAGTCCGACAGGGGCCATCGGCTACACCTTC.